This T cell receptor beta chain was found in a study of OX40 agonist ivuxolimab in advanced cancers. About the study as a whole: Ivuxolimab, which targeted the costimulatory receptor OX40 (CD134), was an agonistic, fully human IgG2 monoclonal antibody. Of the 50 to 55 dose-escalation patients, hepatocellular carcinoma was present in around 20, melanoma in around 15, renal cell carcinoma in 9 and head and neck cancer in 9. Prior anti-PD-1, anti-PD-L1 or anti-CTLA-4 therapy was permitted, and checkpoint inhibitors had been received by around 40% of dose-escalation patients. In the dose-escalation cohort, 70% to 85% of patients were male, and the mean age was approximately 60 years with a range of roughly 20 to 80. Intravenous ivuxolimab was administered to patients every 2 weeks at six dose levels: 0.01, 0.1, 0.3, 1.5, 3 and 10 mg/kg. Partial responses were achieved by three dose-escalation patients, of whom one had hepatocellular carcinoma and two had cutaneous melanoma. The point of sequencing TCRbeta in the periphery was to test whether ivuxolimab changed TCR sequence diversity and drove clonal T-cell expansion. The monotherapy dose-escalation portion (N of about 50 patients) of the phase I ivuxolimab trial is reported in the paper. General conclusions and limits of the study: Partial responders in the 0.1-3.0 mg/kg groups had among the lowest normalized peripheral clonal expansion, especially among CD8+ T cells. Antigen specificity was not determined for the clonally expanded peripheral T cells. Low levels of normalized T-cell clonal expansion were also seen in some patients who did not respond. Clonal expansion of both CD4+ and CD8+ blood T cells was observed from baseline to week 6 at doses 0.1 to 3.0 mg/kg. After ivuxolimab, CD8+ T cells had more expanded clones than CD4+ T cells on average.

Via the germline V gene, CDR1 is MDHEN and CDR2 SYDVKM. From its cysteine to its phenylalanine, the CDR3 spans 12 amino acids. Only the CDR3 part of the read is kept: 36 bases, read in frame from the first base. V loses 6 bases of germline sequence and J loses 6 bases, and the interval between the two ends is 12 bases. To note about this clone: No cognate antigen has been identified for it. It has no much larger one-base neighbor in the sample; base qualities were not kept.

The trial excluded patients who had a history of autoimmune disease or who were on systemic immunosuppression. Peripheral blood for TCR sequencing was drawn from every dose cohort at baseline, at cycle 4 day 1 and at cycle 7 day 1. The samples were drawn from a first-in-human, open-label, multicenter phase I dose-escalation trial of ivuxolimab. The trial enrolled adults with locally advanced or metastatic head and neck squamous cell, hepatocellular, melanoma or renal cell carcinoma. CD4+ and CD8+ T cells were sorted separately from peripheral blood before TCR sequencing. Genomic DNA was isolated from the sorted cells so that the TCRbeta CDR3 region could be sequenced. The immunoSEQ Assay was used to sequence the TCRbeta CDR3 regions. Entries here come from immuneACCESS through TCRdb and include only in-frame sequences with V and J called. Some clones fail to appear in such tables; in the studies checked, an unresolved V gene covers under half of the shortfall, and the cause of the remainder is unknown. The sample table lists tens of thousands of clones, roughly 91% of them with a count of one. The ten biggest clones cover approximately 0.37% of the sample.

The chain is assembled from TRBV28 and TRBJ2-7, with no confident D gene call. This clonotype originated in an adult with an advanced solid tumor such as melanoma, head and neck, liver or kidney cancer. The specimen comprised CD4+ or CD8+ T cells sorted from blood, sampled in a trial of the OX40 agonist ivuxolimab. The CDR3 protein is CASSPRVFEQYF. The bases read TGTGCCAGCAGCCCAAGGGTGTTCGAGCAGTACTTC.